This TCR beta chain was sequenced during a study of blood T cell repertoires in COVID-19. The method was immunoSEQ multiplex PCR; TCRdb's version includes in-frame clones alone and lacks a portion of them. The profile covers 130,000 to 150,000 clones, with 65% to 85% appearing a single time and 13% taken by the ten largest. Trimming removed 8 bases from V and 5 bases from J; junction bases left unmatched: 10. Per the germline V gene, CDR1 is MNHEY and CDR2 is SMNVEV (reference sequence). The CDR3 consists of 14 residues. The genes are TRBV27 and TRBJ2-7; 9 bases are a match to TRBD2. The source is a man aged 55 to 70 with active or convalescent COVID-19. Sequencing was done on a sample of peripheral blood. CDR3 sequence: CASQVSGRFNEQYF. The CDR3 DNA is TGTGCCAGCCAGGTCAGCGGGAGGTTCAACGAGCAGTACTTC.